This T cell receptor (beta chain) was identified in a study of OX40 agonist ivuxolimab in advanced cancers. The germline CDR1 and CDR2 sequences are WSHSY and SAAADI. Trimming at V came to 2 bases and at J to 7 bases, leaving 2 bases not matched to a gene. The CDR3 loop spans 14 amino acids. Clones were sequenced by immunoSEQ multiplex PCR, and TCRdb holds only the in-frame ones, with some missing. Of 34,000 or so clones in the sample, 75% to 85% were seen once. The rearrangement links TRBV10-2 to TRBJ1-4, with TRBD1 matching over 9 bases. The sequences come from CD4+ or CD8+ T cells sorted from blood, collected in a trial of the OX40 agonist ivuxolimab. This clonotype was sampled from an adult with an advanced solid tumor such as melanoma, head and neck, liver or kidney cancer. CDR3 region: CASSEGQGFEKLFF. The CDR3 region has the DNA TGCGCCAGCAGTGAGGGACAGGGGTTTGAAAAACTGTTTTTT.